Below are 6 T cell receptor beta chains sequenced from a single sample in a study of blood T cell repertoires in COVID-19. Sequenced by immunoSEQ multiplex PCR; TCRdb stores in-frame clones only, minus some. Among about 50,000 clones listed, roughly 88% were seen once. The sequenced sample was peripheral blood. The receptors shown here come from a woman between 55 and 75 years old with acute or convalescent COVID-19.

This clone was seen once. This chain uses TRBV18 with TRBJ2-2, with D maybe TRBD2 (5 bases). Germline CDR1 is KGHSH and CDR2 is LQKENI. Trimming stripped 2 bases from V and 3 bases from J, with 16 bases between. This CDR3 has 17 amino acids. The CDR3 coding sequence is TGTGCCAGCTCACCAAGTCAGGCAGGACTCGACACCGGGGAGCTGTTTTTT. Translation: CASSPSQAGLDTGELFF.

This clone was seen a single time. The chain employs TRBV5-6 and TRBJ1-1; 7 nucleotides agree with TRBD1. From germline, CDR1 is SGHDT and CDR2 YYEEEE. The V gene end was trimmed by 0 bases and the J gene end by 1 base; junction bases not matched to a gene: 6. The CDR3 has 16 amino acids. CDR3 nucleotides: TGTGCCAGCAGCTTGGCTCGGGGACAGAGGAACACTGAAGCTTTCTTT. Encoded protein: CASSLARGQRNTEAFF.

This clone has more than one count but fewer than ten. In nucleotides, the CDR3 is TGTGCCAGCAGTCCTATCTTCATGAACACTGAAGCTTTCTTT. Translated, it gives CASSPIFMNTEAFF. This chain uses TRBV21-1 with TRBJ1-1. TRBV21-1 is assigned pseudogene status. The CDR3 is made up of 14 amino acids.

The table lists this clone with a count of one. The rearrangement links TRBV9 to TRBJ2-5; 8 bases fit TRBD2. There are 16 residues in the CDR3. The ends lost 1 base at V and 5 bases at J; junction bases unmatched: 10. From germline, CDR1 is SGDLS and CDR2 YYNGEE. CDR3 protein: CASSVNTGGPAETQYF. The CDR3 bases are TGTGCCAGCAGCGTAAATACGGGAGGGCCGGCCGAGACCCAGTACTTC.

This sequence joins TRBV9 and TRBJ1-1; the D gene is possibly TRBD1 (6 bases). The CDR3 is 16 residues long. V lost 4 bases and J 8 bases, leaving 24 bases between the germline ends. Per the germline V gene, CDR1 is SGDLS and CDR2 is YYNGEE. CDR3 amino acids: CASSPRRTLQGSEAFF. The CDR3 region has the DNA TGTGCCAGCAGCCCGAGGAGGACCTTACAGGGTTCAGAAGCTTTCTTT.

This sequence joins TRBV6-5 and TRBJ2-7; 7 bases align to TRBD1. This CDR3 spans 11 amino acids. V shed 6 bases and J 7 bases; nucleotides not matched to a gene: 3. Germline-derived CDR1 and CDR2 are MNHEY and SVGAGI. This CDR3 reads CASRQGSEQYF. CDR3 nucleotides: TGTGCCAGCAGACAGGGGAGTGAGCAGTACTTC.